This paragraph covers one T cell receptor beta chain sequence. The antigen remains undetermined. The CDR3 covers 18 residues. Germline V gives CDR1 SQVTM, CDR2 ANQGSEA. Trimming at V came to 1 base and at J to 5 bases, leaving 14 bases not matched to a gene. This sample was included in a study of post-analysis software for immune sequencing data. Study in general: The courses of disease that were included comprised relapsing-remitting, secondary progressive and progressive-relapsing multiple sclerosis.

Regarding the study as a whole: In patients, about 5 TRBV segments were more frequent than in controls, with TRBV5-6, TRBV5-1 and TRBV20-1 among them. Compared against controls, patients with multiple sclerosis displayed significantly lower normalized Chao1 diversity.

Unique molecular identifiers featured in each of the TCR beta cDNA libraries. TCRdb used MiXCR to reprocess the PCR reads, holding one entry per CDR3 protein. The table includes fewer than 900,000 distinct CDR3 sequences, roughly 46% detected once. The receptor's source is a girl under 18 with multiple sclerosis. The sample comprised blood. V usage is TRBV29-1 and J usage is TRBJ2-5, with 12 bases fitting TRBD2. As DNA, the CDR3 is TGCAGCGTTGAAGGCCGACTAGCGGGAGAATACCGACGGGAGACCCAGTACTTC. Amino acids: CSVEGRLAGEYRRETQYF.